Each of the 10 T cell receptor beta chains below was sequenced from the same sample in a study of CD8+CD57+ T cells in acquired aplastic anemia. It was patients with CD8+CD57+ cell expansion by flow cytometry who were chosen for sequencing. Using genomic DNA as the template, TCR beta VDJ and CDR3 profiling was carried out. MiXCR was run by TCRdb on the reads, yielding one entry per CDR3 protein. The sample contains roughly 250,000 distinct CDR3 sequences, 82% of which appear only once. Sequencing input: sorted CD4+, CD8+, or CD8+CD57+ T cells (not recorded which) from PBMCs. The receptors were gathered from a human donor with aplastic anemia.

As concerns this clonotype: A junction boundary mismatches the germline segment, possibly from a read error. The chain joins TRBV9 to TRBJ2-3; 8 nucleotides agree with TRBD2. The CDR3 spans 14 residues. Per germline, CDR1 SGDLS and CDR2 YYNGEE. The CDR3, as DNA: TGTGCCAGCGGCTTAGCGGGGAACATTCAGTACTACGATTTT. Amino acids: CASGLAGNIQYYDF.

The V call is TRBV5-6, the J call TRBJ1-5; D not certain. This CDR3 region has 14 residues. Per the germline V gene, CDR1 is SGHDT and CDR2 is YYEEEE. Trimming cost V 4 bases and J 2 bases, with 10 bases left between them. CDR3 nucleotide sequence: TGTGCCAGCAGCGTGGAGAGTGGCAATCAGCCCCAGCATTTT. Protein: CASSVESGNQPQHF. Variable domain in full (rest from reference TRBV5-6 and TRBJ1-5): DAGVTQSPTHLIKTRGQQVTLRCSPKSGHDTVSWYQQALGQGPQFIFQYYEEEERQRGNFPDRFSGHQFPNYSSELNVNALLLGDSALYLCASSVESGNQPQHFGDGTRLSIL.

For this clonotype: A read error may account for a junction end that differs from germline. V and J are TRBV7-8 and TRBJ2-7; possibly TRBD2 for D (6 bases). This CDR3 has 14 residues. Germline V gives CDR1 SGHVS, CDR2 FQNEAQ. The CDR3 reads CASSGPGATDTQYF. The CDR3 DNA reads TGTGCCAGCAGCGGCCCGGGAGCGACAGATACGCAGTATTTC.

This clonotype was recorded a few times. The chain employs TRBV7-9 and TRBJ1-2; 8 nucleotides match TRBD1. CDR1 and CDR2 from the germline V gene are SEHNR and FQNEAQ (reference sequence). CDR3 length: 14 residues. J was trimmed by 2 bases and V by 5 bases; bases with no gene match: 4. DNA of the CDR3: TGTGCCAGCAGCCAAGGGACAGGCAACTATGGCTACACCTTC. The encoded protein is CASSQGTGNYGYTF.

With respect to this clonotype: One junction end does not reproduce the germline sequence, and a read error may be involved. The chain uses TRBV7-9 and TRBJ1-2, with D possibly matching TRBD1 (5 bases). This CDR3 comprises 14 residues. Per the germline V gene, CDR1 is SEHNR and CDR2 is FQNEAQ (reference sequence). The CDR3 is CASSPAGGYYANAF. CDR3 DNA sequence: TGTGCCAGCAGCCCTGCGGGGGGTTACTATGCCAACGCCTTC.

This chain connects TRBV7-2 to TRBJ2-3; D is perhaps TRBD2 (6 bases). This CDR3 comprises 13 residues. The V gene's germline CDR1 is SGHTA and CDR2 FQGNSA. Trimming removed 0 bases at V and 14 bases at J, with 15 bases between. The CDR3 DNA follows: TGTGCCAGCAGCTTAGCGGGAGGTCACGATACGTATTTT. Translated, it gives CASSLAGGHDTYF.

Comment on this clonotype: The CDR3 carries no conserved terminal phenylalanine or tryptophan, so it likely arises from a read error. It is unclear where the CDR3 begins or ends on the DNA, so no DNA is shown, and the CDR3 is as TCRdb lists it. The genes are TRBV9 and TRBJ2-3; the table names TRBD1, a call not compared with the DNA. Germline CDR1 reads SGDLS; CDR2 reads YYNGEE. The CDR3 is 13 residues long, counting both termini. The CDR3 here is CASGEGGAAANEL.

This chain connects TRBV13 to TRBJ2-7; D might be TRBD1 (5 bases). Trimming removed 1 base at V and 0 bases at J, with 10 bases between. CDR1 is PRHDT, CDR2 FYEKMQ, per germline (reference sequence). The CDR3 runs 15 residues. The CDR3 DNA follows: TGTGCCAGCAGCTTAGAGGGGATGAGCTCCTACGAGCAGTACTTC. It is translated as CASSLEGMSSYEQYF. The complete variable domain, with remaining parts taken from reference TRBV13 and TRBJ2-7, reads AAGVIQSPRHLIKEKRETATLKCYPIPRHDTVYWYQQGPGQDPQFLISFYEKMQSDKGSIPDRFSAQQFSDYHSELNMSSLELGDSALYFCASSLEGMSSYEQYFGPGTRLTVT.

The chain couples TRBV5-5 to TRBJ2-7, with D possibly being TRBD1 (6 bases). V shed 0 bases and J shed 3 bases, with 10 bases lying between them. Germline V CDR1 and CDR2: SGHKS, YYEKEE (reference sequence). CDR3 length: 14 amino acids. For the CDR3, the DNA is TGTGCCAGCAGCTTGGACAGGGCAAGCTACGAGCAGTACGTC. It specifies CASSLDRASYEQYV.

This chain uses TRBV7-3 with TRBJ2-5; 7 bases are shared with TRBD1. CDR3 size: 14 residues. The germline V gene encodes CDR1 SGHTA and CDR2 FQGTGA. With 5 bases clipped from V and 12 bases from J, the junction kept 15 bases outside the gene matches. The CDR3: CASSIAAGGESEYF. The CDR3 nucleotides read TGTGCCAGCAGCATCGCGGCAGGGGGTGAGTCCGAGTACTTC. The complete variable domain, with remaining parts taken from reference TRBV7-3 and TRBJ2-5, reads GAGVSQTPSNKVTEKGKYVELRCDPISGHTALYWYRQSLGQGPEFLIYFQGTGAADDSGLPNDRFFAVRPEGSVSTLKIQRTERGDSAVYLCASSIAAGGESEYFGPGTRLLVL.